This T cell receptor beta chain was documented in a study of response to subunit inactivated influenza vaccine. General observations from the study: Few new T cells, the authors suggested, are recruited by each seasonal influenza vaccination.

TCRdb re-called the RT-PCR reads through MiXCR, storing one row per CDR3 protein. The sample contains about 650,000 distinct CDR3 sequences, less than 15% of which appear only once. This CDR3 contains 15 residues. Deletions cut 6 bases from V and 5 bases from J, with 17 bases between. This clonotype has a handful of counts. What it binds is unknown. Sample: PBMCs from blood, taken less than 15 days before vaccination. This sequence joins TRBV12-3 or TRBV12-4 and TRBJ2-1; possible D gene TRBD1, 5 bases. The source is a man in his fifties who received an inactivated influenza vaccine. CDR3 region: CASRKGPDTDNEQFF. The CDR3 coding sequence is TGTGCCAGCAGAAAAGGGCCGGACACAGACAATGAGCAGTTCTTC.